The 12 T cell receptor beta chains given below trace back to one sample, sequenced in a study of blood T cell repertoires in COVID-19. The protocol was immunoSEQ multiplex PCR, while the TCRdb copy is restricted to in-frame clones and leaves out a portion. In the table there are under 60,000 clones, around 80% of which are singletons. The sequencing input was peripheral blood. All receptors derive from a man aged 55 to 69 with acute or convalescent COVID-19.

The rearrangement links TRBV2 to TRBJ2-7; D possibly corresponds to TRBD2 (6 bases). V shed 4 bases and J shed 5 bases, with 18 bases lying between them. The CDR3 extends over 15 amino acids. Germline V gives CDR1 SNHLY, CDR2 FYNNEI. In DNA form, the CDR3 reads TGTGCCAGCAGTGGAGGATGGGGGGTAATCCACGAGCAGTACTTC. Translated: CASSGGWGVIHEQYF. Full variable domain (missing parts from reference TRBV2 and TRBJ2-7): EPEVTQTPSHQVTQMGQEVILRCVPISNHLYFYWYRQILGQKVEFLVSFYNNEISEKSEIFDDQFSVERPDGSNFTLKIRSTKLEDSAMYFCASSGGWGVIHEQYFGPGTRLTVT.

This chain uses TRBV5-6 with TRBJ2-1; 10 nucleotides line up with TRBD1. After removal of 4 bases from V and 6 bases from J, the junction contained 7 bases not matched to a gene. The CDR3 runs 15 residues. CDR1 SGHDT and CDR2 YYEEEE come from the germline V gene. The CDR3 nucleotides are TGTGCCAGCAGCACCGGGACAGGGGCCTTCAATGAGCAGTTCTTC. Translating gives CASSTGTGAFNEQFF.

The rearrangement links TRBV5-1 to TRBJ2-1, with 9 positions matching TRBD1. V lost 8 bases, J lost 5 bases, and 5 bases stayed unmatched. CDR3 length equals 13 residues. Germline CDR1 is SGHRS and CDR2 is YFSETQ. The DNA for the CDR3 is TGCGCCAGTCGGGACAGGGCTAACAATGAGCAGTTCTTC. Amino acid sequence: CASRDRANNEQFF. Complete variable domain (other parts from reference TRBV5-1 and TRBJ2-1): KAGVTQTPRYLIKTRGQQVTLSCSPISGHRSVSWYQQTPGQGLQFLFEYFSETQRNKGNFPGRFSGRQFSNSRSEMNVSTLELGDSALYLCASRDRANNEQFFGPGTRLTVL.

This sequence joins TRBV5-5 and TRBJ2-7; perhaps TRBD1 as D (6 bases). The CDR3 covers 16 residues. The ends were cut back, 2 bases at V and 4 bases at J, with 19 bases in the middle. Germline-derived CDR1 and CDR2 are SGHKS and YYEKEE (reference sequence). CDR3 region: CASSFTGSGFTYEQYF. Written as DNA, the CDR3 is TGTGCCAGCAGCTTCACAGGGTCCGGCTTCACTTACGAGCAGTACTTC. The full variable domain, completed using reference TRBV5-5 and TRBJ2-7, is DAGVTQSPTHLIKTRGQQVTLRCSPISGHKSVSWYQQVLGQGPQFIFQYYEKEERGRGNFPDRFSARQFPNYSSELNVNALLLGDSALYLCASSFTGSGFTYEQYFGPGTRLTVT.

The chain carries TRBV18 and TRBJ2-1; TRBD2 agrees at 9 bases. Unmatched junction bases numbered 10, after V lost 0 bases and J lost 4 bases. The CDR3 is 18 amino acids. CDR1 and CDR2 from the germline V gene are KGHSH and LQKENI. Here the CDR3 reads CASSPPSRASGEYNEQFF. In DNA form, the CDR3 reads TGTGCCAGCTCACCACCTAGTCGTGCTAGCGGGGAGTACAATGAGCAGTTCTTC.

This clone was detected only once. The V gene is TRBV5-8, the J gene TRBJ2-1; D is possibly TRBD1 (6 bases). CDR1 SGHTS and CDR2 YDEGEE come from the germline V gene. This CDR3 spans 13 amino acids. V was clipped by 4 bases and J by 5 bases, with 10 bases between them. The CDR3 spells CASSTWTDNEQFF. The CDR3 bases are TGTGCCAGCAGCACCTGGACAGACAATGAGCAGTTCTTC.

This chain uses TRBV7-3 with TRBJ1-2; 10 positions match TRBD1. The germline gives CDR1 SGHTA, CDR2 FQGTGA. V shed 5 bases, J shed 3 bases, and the junction held 3 bases outside the gene matches. This CDR3 is built from 14 residues. The CDR3 sequence is CASSEGTGDYGYTF. The CDR3, as DNA: TGTGCCAGCAGCGAAGGGACAGGGGACTATGGCTACACCTTC. The whole variable domain, filled in from reference TRBV7-3 and TRBJ1-2, reads GAGVSQTPSNKVTEKGKYVELRCDPISGHTALYWYRQSLGQGPEFLIYFQGTGAADDSGLPNDRFFAVRPEGSVSTLKIQRTERGDSAVYLCASSEGTGDYGYTFGSGTRLTVV.

The V gene is TRBV7-3, the J gene TRBJ1-2, with 8 nucleotides matching TRBD1. CDR1 is SGHTA and CDR2 is FQGTGA in the germline V gene. Trimming took 0 bases from V and 8 from J; bases not matched to a gene: 8. The CDR3 is 15 residues long. The CDR3 DNA is TGTGCCAGCAGCTTAACGTCGCAGGGGGCCGGCGGCTACACCTTC. It encodes CASSLTSQGAGGYTF.

V and J are TRBV19 and TRBJ2-5; 13 positions match TRBD2. CDR3 length equals 17 residues. The junction had 9 bases not matched to a gene; V was cut back by 6 bases and J by 2 bases. Looked up from germline, CDR1 is LNHDA and CDR2 is SQIVND (reference sequence). Written as DNA, the CDR3 is TGTGCCAGTAGCAAAGGGGGGACTAGCGGGACACAAGAGACCCAGTACTTC. Translation: CASSKGGTSGTQETQYF.

This clone has only one observation. The genes are TRBV19 and TRBJ1-1, with TRBD1 as a possible D gene (6 bases). Per germline, CDR1 LNHDA and CDR2 SQIVND (reference sequence). V shed 4 bases and J shed 8 bases, with 8 bases lying between them. The CDR3 has 11 residues. In nucleotides, the CDR3 is TGTGCCAGTAGTACCGACAGGGAAGCTTTCTTT. This translates into CASSTDREAFF.

The CDR3 loop is CASSVVGDSPLHF. In nucleotides, the CDR3 is TGTGCCAGCAGCGTAGTCGGGGATTCACCCCTCCACTTT. This chain uses TRBV9 with TRBJ1-6; unclear D gene. From germline, CDR1 is SGDLS and CDR2 YYNGEE. This CDR3 is 13 amino acids long. V lost 0 bases and J lost 8, with 6 bases in between.

This clone appeared a few times. DNA for the CDR3: TGTGCCAGCAGACAAGACAGGGAGGAGAGGCACACTGAAGCTTTCTTT. As protein: CASRQDREERHTEAFF. This rearrangement joins TRBV28 to TRBJ1-1; 7 bases map to TRBD1. Germline values: CDR1 MDHEN, CDR2 SYDVKM. V shed 6 bases, J shed 3 bases, and the junction held 13 bases outside the gene matches. The CDR3 contains 16 residues.